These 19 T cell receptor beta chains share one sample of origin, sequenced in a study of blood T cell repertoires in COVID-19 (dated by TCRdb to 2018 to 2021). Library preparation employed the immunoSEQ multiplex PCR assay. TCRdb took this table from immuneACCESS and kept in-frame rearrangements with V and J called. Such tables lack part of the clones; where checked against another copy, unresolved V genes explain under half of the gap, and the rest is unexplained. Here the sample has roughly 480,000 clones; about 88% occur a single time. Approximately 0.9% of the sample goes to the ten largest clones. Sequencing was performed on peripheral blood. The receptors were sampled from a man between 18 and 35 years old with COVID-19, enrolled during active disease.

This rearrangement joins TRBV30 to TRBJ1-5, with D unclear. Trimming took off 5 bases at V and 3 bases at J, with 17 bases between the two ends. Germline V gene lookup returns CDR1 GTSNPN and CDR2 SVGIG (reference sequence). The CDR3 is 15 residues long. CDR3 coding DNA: TGTGCCTGGGACGGGCCGGGGAGTACCAATCAGCCCCAGCATTTT. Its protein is CAWDGPGSTNQPQHF.

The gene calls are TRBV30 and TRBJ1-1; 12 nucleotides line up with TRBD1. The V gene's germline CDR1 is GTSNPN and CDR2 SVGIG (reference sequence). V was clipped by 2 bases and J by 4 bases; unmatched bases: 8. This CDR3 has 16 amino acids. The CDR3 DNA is TGTGCCTGGAGTTTCCGGGACAGGGGGCTCTTCACTGAAGCTTTCTTT. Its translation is CAWSFRDRGLFTEAFF.

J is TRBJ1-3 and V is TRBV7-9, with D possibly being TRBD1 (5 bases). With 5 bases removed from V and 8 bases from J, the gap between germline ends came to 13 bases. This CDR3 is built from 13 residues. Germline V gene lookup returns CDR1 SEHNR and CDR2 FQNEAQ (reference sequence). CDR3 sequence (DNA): TGTGCCAGCAGCCGAATGGGGGGGGACACCATATATTTT. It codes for CASSRMGGDTIYF.

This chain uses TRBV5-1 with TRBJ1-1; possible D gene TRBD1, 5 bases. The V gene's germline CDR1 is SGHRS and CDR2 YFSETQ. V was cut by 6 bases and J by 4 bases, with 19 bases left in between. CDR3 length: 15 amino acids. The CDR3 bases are TGCGCCAGCAAGCGGGACGATCTGGGGAGCACTGAAGCTTTCTTT. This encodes CASKRDDLGSTEAFF.

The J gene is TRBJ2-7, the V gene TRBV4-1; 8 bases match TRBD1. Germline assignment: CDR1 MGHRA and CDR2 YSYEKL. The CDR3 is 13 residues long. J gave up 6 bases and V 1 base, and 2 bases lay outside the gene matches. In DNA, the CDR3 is TGCGCCAGCAGCCAAGGGGACAGGACCGAGCAGTACTTC. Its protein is CASSQGDRTEQYF.

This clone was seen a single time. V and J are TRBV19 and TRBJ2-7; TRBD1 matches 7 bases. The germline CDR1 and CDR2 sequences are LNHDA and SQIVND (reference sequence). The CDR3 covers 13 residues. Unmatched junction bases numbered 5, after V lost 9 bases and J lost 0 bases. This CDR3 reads CASPGQCSYEQYF. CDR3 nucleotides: TGTGCCAGCCCGGGACAGTGCTCCTACGAGCAGTACTTC.

CDR3 coding DNA: TGCGCCAGCAGCTCCGGGACAGGGGGCGTGTATACGCAGTATTTT. This gives the protein CASSSGTGGVYTQYF. The chain combines TRBV4-1 with TRBJ2-3; TRBD1 matches 12 bases. In germline, CDR1 is MGHRA, CDR2 YSYEKL. The CDR3 is made up of 15 amino acids. V lost 5 bases to trimming and J lost 7 bases; unmatched junction nucleotides: 7.

The CDR3 sequence is CSASLGSGGTPFDLYTQYF. The CDR3 DNA is TGCAGTGCTAGTTTAGGTAGCGGGGGGACTCCCTTTGATTTGTATACGCAGTATTTT. This chain links TRBV20-1 with TRBJ2-3; 10 bases align to TRBD2. Germline trimming cut 3 bases from V and 7 bases from J; bases unmatched to any gene: 22. The germline V gene encodes CDR1 DFQATT and CDR2 SNEGSKA (reference sequence). The CDR3 has 19 residues.

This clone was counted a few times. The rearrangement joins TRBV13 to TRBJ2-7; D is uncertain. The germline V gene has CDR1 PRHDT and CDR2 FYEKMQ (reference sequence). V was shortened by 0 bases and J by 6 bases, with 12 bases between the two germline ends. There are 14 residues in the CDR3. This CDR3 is CASSLGRLGIEQYF. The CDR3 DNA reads TGTGCCAGCAGCTTAGGCAGGCTGGGTATCGAGCAGTACTTC.

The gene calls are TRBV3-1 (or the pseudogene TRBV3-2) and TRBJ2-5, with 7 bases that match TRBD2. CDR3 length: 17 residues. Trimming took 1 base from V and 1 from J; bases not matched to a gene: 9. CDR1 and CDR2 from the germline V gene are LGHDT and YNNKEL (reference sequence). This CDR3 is CASSQGLAGEFQETQYF. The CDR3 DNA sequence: TGTGCCAGCAGCCAAGGATTGGCGGGGGAGTTCCAAGAGACCCAGTACTTC.

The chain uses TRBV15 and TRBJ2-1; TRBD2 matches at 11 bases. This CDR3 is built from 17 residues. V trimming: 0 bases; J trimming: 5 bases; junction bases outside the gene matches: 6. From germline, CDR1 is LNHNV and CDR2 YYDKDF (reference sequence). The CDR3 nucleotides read TGTGCCACCAGCAGAGATAGGCTAGCGGGAGGACACAATGAGCAGTTCTTC. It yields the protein CATSRDRLAGGHNEQFF.

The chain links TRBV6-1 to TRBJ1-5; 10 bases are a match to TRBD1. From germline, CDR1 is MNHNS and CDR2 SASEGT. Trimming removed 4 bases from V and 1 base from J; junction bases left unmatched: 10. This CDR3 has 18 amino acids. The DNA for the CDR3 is TGTGCCAGCAGTGCAGCGACAGGGGGCGCGAGGAGCAATCAGCCCCAGCATTTT. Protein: CASSAATGGARSNQPQHF.

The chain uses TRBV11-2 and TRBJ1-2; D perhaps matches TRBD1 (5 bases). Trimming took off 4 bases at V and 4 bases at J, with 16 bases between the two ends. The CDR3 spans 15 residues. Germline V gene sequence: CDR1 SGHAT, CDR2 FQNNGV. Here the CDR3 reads CASSSPRQKTYGYTF. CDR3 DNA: TGTGCCAGCAGCTCCCCCAGACAGAAGACCTATGGCTACACCTTC.

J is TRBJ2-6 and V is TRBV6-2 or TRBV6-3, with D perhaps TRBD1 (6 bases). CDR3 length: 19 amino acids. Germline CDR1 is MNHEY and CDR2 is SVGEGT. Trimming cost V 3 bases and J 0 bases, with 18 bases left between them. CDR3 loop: CASSYSSGGPISGANVLTF. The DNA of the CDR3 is TGTGCCAGCAGTTATAGCTCTGGGGGCCCAATCTCTGGGGCCAACGTCCTGACTTTC.

CDR3 region: CASSLVGRETQYF. In DNA form, the CDR3 reads TGCGCCAGCAGCTTGGTCGGGAGAGAGACCCAGTACTTC. V gene TRBV5-1 combines with J gene TRBJ2-5; possibly TRBD2 for D (6 bases). The CDR3 runs 13 residues. Trimming stripped 0 bases from V and 4 bases from J, with 7 bases between. Germline CDR1 SGHRS, CDR2 YFSETQ.

This CDR3 reads CASSELGGVGNTEAFF. The CDR3 bases are TGTGCCAGCAGTGAACTCGGGGGGGTTGGTAACACTGAAGCTTTCTTT. The chain joins TRBV2 to TRBJ1-1; tentative D call: TRBD1 (5 bases). Germline CDR1 and CDR2: SNHLY and FYNNEI. Trimming took off 2 bases at V and 2 bases at J, with 15 bases between the two ends. The CDR3 spans 16 residues.

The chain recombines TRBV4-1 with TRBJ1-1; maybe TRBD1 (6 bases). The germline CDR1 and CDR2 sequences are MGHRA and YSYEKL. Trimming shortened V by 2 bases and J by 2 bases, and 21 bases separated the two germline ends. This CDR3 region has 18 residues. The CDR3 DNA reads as TGCGCCAGCAGCCAAACCCCACCGGACAGACCAGGAAACACTGAAGCTTTCTTT. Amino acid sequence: CASSQTPPDRPGNTEAFF.

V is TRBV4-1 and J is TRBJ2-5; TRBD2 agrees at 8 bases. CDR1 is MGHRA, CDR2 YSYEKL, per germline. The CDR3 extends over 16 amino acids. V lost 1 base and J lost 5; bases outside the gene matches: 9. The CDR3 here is CASSQAEGTSQETQYF. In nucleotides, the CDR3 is TGCGCCAGCAGCCAAGCCGAGGGGACTAGTCAGGAGACCCAGTACTTC.

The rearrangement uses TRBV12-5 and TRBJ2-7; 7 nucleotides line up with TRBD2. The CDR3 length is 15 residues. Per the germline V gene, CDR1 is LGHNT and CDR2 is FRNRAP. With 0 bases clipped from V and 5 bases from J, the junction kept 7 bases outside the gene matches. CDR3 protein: CASGLVASGKNEQYF. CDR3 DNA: TGTGCTAGTGGTTTGGTAGCCAGCGGGAAGAACGAGCAGTACTTC.